The table lists the clone carrying this T cell receptor beta chain with a few counts. Its target is not known. Preparation of TCR beta libraries was done by quantitative 5'-RACE with molecular barcodes. TCRdb independently ran MiXCR on the 5' RACE reads; one entry per CDR3 protein. The data show 190,000 or so distinct CDR3 sequences, around 13% seen once. The V and J ends lost 0 bases and 7 bases, in that order; junction bases with no gene match: 11. Germline assignment: CDR1 DFQATT and CDR2 SNEGSKA (reference sequence). CDR3 length: 16 amino acids. The entry originates in a study of CD8 T cells in ankylosing spondylitis. General study points: Matched synovial fluid from ankylosing spondylitis patients was reported to be enriched for disease-linked clones. Within ankylosing spondylitis blood, a TCR beta motif made up of roughly eight highly homologous variants appeared to be characteristic.

The rearrangement joins TRBV20-1 to TRBJ2-1; 8 bases are shared with TRBD2. The source material was blood, either unsorted or a sorted T cell fraction (not recorded which). The TCR was taken from a male donor with ankylosing spondylitis or in good health (not recorded which). CDR3 nucleotides: TGCAGTGCTAGAGACCAGGGACTAGATGTATGGAATGAGCAGTTCTTC. Translated, it gives CSARDQGLDVWNEQFF.